This T cell receptor beta chain was sequenced in a study of cytomegalovirus exposure and HLA in healthy donors. This clone was counted a few times. The primer mix had 60 Vbeta and 13 Jbeta primers. This table comes from immunoSEQ multiplex PCR, and its TCRdb copy is limited to in-frame clones, with some not included. The sample has over 100,000 clones; less than 80% are singletons. The CDR3 is 14 residues long. Germline loops: CDR1 LNHDA, CDR2 SQIVND (reference sequence). Between the trimmed V and J ends, which lost 7 bases and 6 bases, there was a span of 16 bases. This receptor was taken from a female donor in good health and CMV-seropositive. Input material: PBMCs. The rearrangement links TRBV19 to TRBJ2-1, with a possible D match to TRBD2 (5 bases). CDR3 sequence reads: CASKDTPRVNEQFF. Written as DNA, the CDR3 is TGTGCCAGTAAAGACACCCCGAGGGTCAATGAGCAGTTCTTC.